The clone carrying this T cell receptor (beta chain) has only a few counts. Antigen specificity is unknown. Germline V lookup: CDR1 ENHRY, CDR2 SYGVKD. The CDR3 is made up of 15 amino acids. This sample is drawn from a study of blood T cells in healthy people across ages. Findings of the study overall: For the donors, CMV status was unknown and possibly confounded expanded clonotype changes.

PCR was performed a second time for about 7 to 11 cycles using a sample-barcoded 5' primer and a J-beta primer mix. Using its own MiXCR run on the 5' RACE reads, TCRdb lists one record per CDR3 protein. The table has 750,000 or so distinct CDR3 sequences, more than 20% seen once. The same sample was also used in a study of T cells of mothers and their children.

The V call is TRBV10-3, the J call TRBJ2-5; 9 bases match TRBD1. The DNA end favors TRBJ2-7, so the J call may be wrong. The sample was blood. The sequence derives from a boy between 5 and 17 years old in good health. The CDR3 loop is CAISGTGDGSYEQYF. The CDR3 nucleotides read TGTGCCATCAGTGGGACAGGGGACGGCTCCTACGAGCAGTACTTC.